A selection of T cell receptor beta chains follows, all from one sample in a study of low-dose radiotherapy and immunotherapy resistance in tumors. TCRdb analysed the reads with MiXCR anew, one entry per CDR3 protein. The table has 70,000 to 90,000 distinct CDR3 sequences, over 15% seen once. The source material was PBMCs, sampled before treatment. The source is a male donor with prostate cancer. CDR3s include the opening cysteine and the closing phenylalanine or tryptophan. D genes are given only for firm matches. Part of the rows lack a size; the others show once, few, many or a class for expanded clones.

V,size,D,J,CDR3,DNA
TRBV6-2/TRBV6-3,few,NA,TRBJ2-3,CASSKKRDTQYF,TGTGCCAGCAGCAAAAAAAGAGATACGCAGTATTTT
TRBV2,many,NA,TRBJ1-3,CASSVGGSAGNTIYF,TGTGCCAGCAGTGTAGGCGGATCAGCTGGAAACACCATATATTTT
TRBV6-2/TRBV6-3,many,NA,TRBJ2-2,CASRDDTMGGSAGELFF,TGTGCCAGCAGGGACGACACGATGGGTGGTAGTGCCGGGGAGCTGTTTTTT
TRBV11-3,many,NA,TRBJ2-1,CASSPDSIYNEQFF,TGTGCCAGCAGTCCCGACAGCATCTACAATGAGCAGTTCTTC
TRBV20-1,many,NA,TRBJ2-7,CSAALGQGPYEQYF,TGCAGTGCAGCCCTCGGGCAGGGGCCGTACGAGCAGTACTTC
TRBV6-2/TRBV6-3,many,NA,TRBJ2-5,CASSYSTSAVGETQYF,TGTGCCAGCAGTTACTCGACTTCCGCTGTGGGGGAGACCCAGTACTTC
TRBV23-1,many,TRBD1,TRBJ2-3,CASSLRGQGRYDTQYF,TGCGCCAGCAGTCTCCGCGGACAGGGGCGGTATGATACGCAGTATTTT
TRBV12-3/TRBV12-4,NA,TRBD1,TRBJ1-1,CASSFMKGAGTEAFF,TGTGCCAGCAGTTTTATGAAGGGGGCCGGCACTGAAGCTTTCTTT
TRBV18,many,TRBD1,TRBJ2-2,CASSPRQGDTGELFF,TGTGCCAGCTCACCAAGACAGGGCGACACCGGGGAGCTGTTTTTT
TRBV20-1,many,NA,TRBJ2-1,CSAFGAGPDEQFF,TGCAGTGCCTTCGGCGCAGGCCCGGATGAGCAGTTCTTC
TRBV7-8,once,NA,TRBJ2-1,CASSLRGGADAYNEQFF,TGTGCCAGCAGCTTAAGGGGGGGAGCAGATGCCTACAATGAGCAGTTCTTC
TRBV19,NA,NA,TRBJ2-6,CASSLTGAGANVLTF,TGTGCCAGTAGCCTAACGGGCGCCGGGGCCAACGTCCTGACTTTC
TRBV7-9,many,TRBD2,TRBJ2-5,CASSSGLGLRLAGGETQYF,TGTGCCAGCAGCTCGGGACTAGGGCTACGACTAGCGGGGGGGGAGACCCAGTACTTC
TRBV6-1,medium-sized,NA,TRBJ2-7,CASRGGGLRREQYF,TGTGCCAGCAGAGGGGGAGGCCTGCGAAGGGAGCAGTACTTC
TRBV24-1,many,NA,TRBJ2-1,CATSGEDSSFNEQFF,TGTGCCACCAGTGGAGAGGACAGTAGTTTCAATGAGCAGTTCTTC
TRBV19,many,TRBD1,TRBJ2-7,CASTFTGTGGNEQYF,TGTGCCAGTACGTTTACCGGGACAGGGGGGAACGAGCAGTACTTC
TRBV11-2,few,NA,TRBJ2-7,CASSLDLGEQYF,TGTGCCAGCAGCTTAGATCTGGGCGAGCAGTACTTC
TRBV5-6,few,NA,TRBJ2-5,CASSLRVVGHQETQYF,TGTGCCAGCAGCTTGCGAGTTGTTGGCCACCAAGAGACCCAGTACTTC
TRBV15,many,NA,TRBJ2-5,CATSRLTTGLTGTQYF,TGTGCCACCAGCAGGCTGACCACGGGCCTCACGGGGACCCAGTACTTC
TRBV10-3,many,TRBD2,TRBJ2-3,CAISGGRLAGSPSTDTQYF,TGTGCCATCAGTGGGGGACGACTAGCGGGGTCTCCGAGCACAGATACGCAGTATTTT
TRBV20-1,many,TRBD2,TRBJ2-2,CSARASLLAGGRNTGELFF,TGCAGTGCTAGAGCCTCGTTACTAGCGGGGGGACGAAACACCGGGGAGCTGTTTTTT
TRBV29-1,NA,NA,TRBJ2-5,CSVLGAGKETQYF,TGCAGCGTCCTAGGGGCAGGCAAAGAGACCCAGTACTTC
TRBV5-4,many,NA,TRBJ2-3,CASSLDLQGTTDTQYF,TGTGCCAGCAGCTTGGATCTCCAGGGAACCACAGATACGCAGTATTTT
TRBV19,many,NA,TRBJ1-1,CASSHVGATMMSTEAFF,TGTGCCAGCAGCCATGTAGGGGCAACCATGATGAGCACTGAAGCTTTCTTT
TRBV6-8,NA,TRBD1,TRBJ1-2,CASKPPTGSYGYTF,TGTGCCAGCAAGCCCCCGACAGGGAGCTATGGCTACACCTTC
TRBV19,many,TRBD2,TRBJ2-1,CASSTLAGALGEQFF,TGTGCCAGTAGTACACTAGCGGGGGCGCTGGGTGAGCAGTTCTTC
TRBV6-1,NA,NA,TRBJ2-5,CASSEPFGDGVQQETQYF,TGTGCCAGCAGTGAACCATTTGGGGACGGGGTGCAGCAAGAGACCCAGTACTTC
TRBV20-1,many,TRBD1,TRBJ1-2,CSARDRDRVNTF,TGCAGTGCTAGAGACCGGGACAGGGTGAACACCTTC
TRBV12-3/TRBV12-4,NA,NA,TRBJ1-3,CASSFPDRGAGNTIYF,TGTGCCAGCAGTTTCCCCGATAGGGGAGCTGGAAACACCATATATTTT
TRBV5-1,many,NA,TRBJ2-1,CASSPAHGPYNEQFF,TGCGCCAGCAGCCCGGCCCACGGGCCTTACAATGAGCAGTTCTTC
TRBV11-2,many,NA,TRBJ2-3,CASSFLSDTQYF,TGTGCCAGCAGCTTTCTGTCAGATACGCAGTATTTT
TRBV3-1,many,NA,TRBJ1-6,CASSQRGAGVGSPLHF,TGTGCCAGCAGCCAAAGGGGCGCGGGGGTTGGATCACCCCTCCACTTT
TRBV4-2,many,NA,TRBJ2-7,CASSQGRDGITSYEQYF,TGTGCCAGCAGCCAAGGCCGGGACGGAATAACCTCCTACGAGCAGTACTTC
TRBV6-4,many,NA,TRBJ2-3,CASSEVSGADTQYF,TGTGCCAGCAGTGAAGTTAGCGGCGCAGATACGCAGTATTTT
TRBV4-2,many,TRBD2,TRBJ2-3,CASNLAGGWTDTQYF,TGTGCCAGCAACCTAGCGGGGGGCTGGACAGATACGCAGTATTTT
TRBV18,few,NA,TRBJ2-7,CASSPNQGHGTPSEQYF,TGTGCCAGCTCACCAAATCAGGGTCATGGGACACCGTCTGAGCAGTACTTC
TRBV11-2,many,NA,TRBJ2-3,CASIPGWVSDTQYF,TGTGCCAGCATCCCCGGTTGGGTATCAGATACGCAGTATTTT
TRBV5-4,few,NA,TRBJ2-4,CASSPTGKNIQYF,TGTGCCAGCAGTCCGACCGGGAAAAACATTCAGTACTTC
TRBV13,many,NA,TRBJ2-3,CASSLEREGTDTQYF,TGTGCCAGCAGCTTAGAGAGGGAGGGCACAGATACGCAGTATTTT
TRBV20-1,many,TRBD2,TRBJ2-1,CSAPLAGVPSGEQFF,TGCAGTGCACCTCTAGCGGGGGTACCTTCGGGTGAGCAGTTCTTC
TRBV7-9,many,NA,TRBJ1-5,CASSLMSGAGSNQPQHF,TGTGCCAGCAGCTTGATGTCCGGGGCGGGGAGCAATCAGCCCCAGCATTTT
TRBV5-1,NA,TRBD1,TRBJ2-5,CASSNQGAEHETQYF,TGCGCCAGCAGCAACCAGGGGGCAGAACATGAGACCCAGTACTTC
TRBV19,many,NA,TRBJ2-3,CARTDDRNGDTQYF,TGTGCCAGAACCGATGACAGGAATGGAGATACGCAGTATTTT
TRBV19,many,NA,TRBJ1-1,CASMADSGEAFF,TGTGCCAGTATGGCCGATTCGGGTGAAGCTTTCTTT
TRBV5-4,many,TRBD2,TRBJ2-2,CASSLRGGVTGELFF,TGTGCCAGCAGCCTGCGGGGGGGCGTTACCGGGGAGCTGTTTTTT
TRBV5-1,few,NA,TRBJ1-1,CASSLGQVFSEAFF,TGCGCCAGCAGCTTGGGACAGGTGTTCTCTGAAGCTTTCTTT
TRBV19,NA,TRBD2,TRBJ2-1,CASTFGTSGYNEQFF,TGTGCCAGTACCTTTGGGACTAGCGGCTACAATGAGCAGTTCTTC
TRBV9,few,NA,TRBJ2-3,CASSYGGGGPYSDTQYF,TGTGCCAGCAGCTACGGTGGGGGGGGGCCATATTCAGATACGCAGTATTTT
TRBV2,few,NA,TRBJ1-1,CASSAGSDTEAFF,TGTGCCAGCAGTGCAGGGTCGGACACTGAAGCTTTCTTT
TRBV12-3/TRBV12-4,NA,NA,TRBJ2-2,CASSRAGELFFF,NA
TRBV7-2,many,NA,TRBJ2-3,CASSLSGGPDTQYF,TGTGCCAGCAGCTTATCCGGGGGACCAGATACGCAGTATTTT
TRBV6-5,many,TRBD2,TRBJ2-1,CASSFSGGYYNEQFF,TGTGCCAGCAGTTTTAGCGGGGGCTATTACAATGAGCAGTTCTTC
TRBV20-1,many,NA,TRBJ1-4,CSARAFQNNEKLFF,TGCAGTGCTAGAGCTTTCCAGAATAATGAAAAACTGTTTTTT